This T cell receptor beta chain was identified in a study of vaccination and CD4 T cells after COVID-19. As for the study in general: Convalescent participants consisted of six males and four females, two being Hispanic. Overlapping peptides of the spike proteins of SARS-CoV-2, HCoV-NL63, HCoV-OC43 and HCoV-229E were used for cell stimulation.

The V gene's germline CDR1 is MGHRA and CDR2 YSYEKL. This CDR3 region has 17 residues. V dropped 3 bases and J dropped 2; count of bases not matched to a gene: 9. The treatment denotes: roughly 10-day PBMC culture with coronavirus spike peptide pools or control peptides (ViraFEST assay). Worth noting for this clonotype: Its antigen remains unknown.

With the Oncomine TCR Beta short-read assay, DNA from cultured CD4+ T cells was sequenced. From cultured CD4+ T cells, genomic DNA was extracted. TCRdb called the PCR reads again in MiXCR, with one record for every CDR3 protein. This table has 20,000 or so distinct CDR3 sequences, roughly 50% appearing once. The chain recombines TRBV4-1 with TRBJ2-7; TRBD2 matches at 11 bases. This clonotype was sampled from a human donor who had recovered from COVID-19. Input material: CD4+ T cells from blood, cultured in vitro. CDR3 region: CASSQQLAGVIAYEQYF. Here the CDR3 DNA reads TGCGCCAGCAGCCAGCAACTAGCGGGAGTTATCGCCTACGAGCAGTACTTC.